This T cell receptor (beta chain) appears in the sequencing data of a study of blood T cell repertoires in COVID-19. Study-wide context: The United States, Italy and Spain were the sources of the acute and convalescent COVID-19 samples. In each case, the material was cDNA or gDNA derived from T cells, B-cell-depleted T cells, or PBMCs.

The CDR3 extends over 14 amino acids. V gave up 0 bases and J gave up 7 bases, with 10 bases separating them. The germline V gene encodes CDR1 SGHAT and CDR2 FQNNGV. Authors' processing steps: The authors estimated nucleated cell counts from reference gene primer amplification. TCRdb's table, derived via immunoSEQ multiplex PCR, lists solely in-frame clones and lacks some. V and J calls and clone size are given by that table; D and trimming were obtained from the DNA. This repertoire shows more than 20,000 clones, 75% to 90% found once; its top ten account for roughly 7.2%. The receptor was derived from a human donor in a cohort sampled during active COVID-19. The chain employs TRBV11-2 and TRBJ1-5; tentative D call: TRBD1 (6 bases). Sequenced sample: peripheral blood. The CDR3 sequence: CASSLEGGGQPQHF. The DNA of the CDR3 is TGTGCCAGCAGCTTAGAGGGGGGGGGCCAGCCCCAGCATTTT.